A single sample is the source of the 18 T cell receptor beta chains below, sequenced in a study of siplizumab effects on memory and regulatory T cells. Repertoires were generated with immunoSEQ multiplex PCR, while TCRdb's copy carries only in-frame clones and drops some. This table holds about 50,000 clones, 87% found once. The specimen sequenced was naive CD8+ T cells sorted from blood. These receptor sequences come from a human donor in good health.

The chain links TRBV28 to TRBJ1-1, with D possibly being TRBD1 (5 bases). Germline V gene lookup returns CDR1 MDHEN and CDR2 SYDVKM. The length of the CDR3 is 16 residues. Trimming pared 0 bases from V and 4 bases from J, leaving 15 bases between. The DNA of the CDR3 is TGTGCCAGCAGTTTATGGGGGCGGGGAGATGGCACTGAAGCTTTCTTT. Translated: CASSLWGRGDGTEAFF.

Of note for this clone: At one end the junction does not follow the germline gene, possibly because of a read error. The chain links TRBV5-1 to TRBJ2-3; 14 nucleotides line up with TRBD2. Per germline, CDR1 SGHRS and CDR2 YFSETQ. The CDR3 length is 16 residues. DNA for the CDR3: TGCGCCAGCAGTTTGGGACTAGCGGGAGACACAGATACGCAGTATTTT. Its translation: CASSLGLAGDTDTQYF. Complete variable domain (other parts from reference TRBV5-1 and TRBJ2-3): KAGVTQTPRYLIKTRGQQVTLSCSPISGHRSVSWYQQTPGQGLQFLFEYFSETQRNKGNFPGRFSGRQFSNSRSEMNVSTLELGDSALYLCASSLGLAGDTDTQYFGPGTRLTVL.

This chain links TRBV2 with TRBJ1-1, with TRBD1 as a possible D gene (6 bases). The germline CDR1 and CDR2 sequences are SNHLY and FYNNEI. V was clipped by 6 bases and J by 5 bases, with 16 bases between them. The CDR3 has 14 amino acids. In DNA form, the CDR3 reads TGTGCCAGCAGAGAGCAGGGGAGTGGGACTGAAGCTTTCTTT. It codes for CASREQGSGTEAFF.

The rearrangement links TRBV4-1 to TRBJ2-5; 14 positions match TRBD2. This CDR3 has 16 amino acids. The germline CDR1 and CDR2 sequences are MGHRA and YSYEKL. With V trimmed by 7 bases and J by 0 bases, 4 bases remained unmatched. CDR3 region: CASNRLAGGNQETQYF. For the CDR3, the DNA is TGCGCCAGCAACCGACTAGCGGGAGGGAACCAAGAGACCCAGTACTTC.

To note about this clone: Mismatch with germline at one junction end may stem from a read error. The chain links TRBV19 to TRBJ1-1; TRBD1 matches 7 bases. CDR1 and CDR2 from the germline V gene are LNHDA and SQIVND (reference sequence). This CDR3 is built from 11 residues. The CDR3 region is CASSIRQGLLF. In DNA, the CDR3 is TGTGCCAGTAGTATTAGACAGGGCTTGCTCTTT.

This chain's CDR3 is CSDGLAGLSYNEQFF. CDR3 sequence (DNA): TGCAGCGACGGACTAGCGGGTCTCTCCTACAATGAGCAGTTCTTC. This chain connects TRBV29-1 to TRBJ2-1; 11 bases are a match to TRBD2. This CDR3 spans 15 amino acids. Germline CDR1 is SQVTM and CDR2 is ANQGSEA. The ends lost 7 bases at V and 0 bases at J; junction bases unmatched: 5.

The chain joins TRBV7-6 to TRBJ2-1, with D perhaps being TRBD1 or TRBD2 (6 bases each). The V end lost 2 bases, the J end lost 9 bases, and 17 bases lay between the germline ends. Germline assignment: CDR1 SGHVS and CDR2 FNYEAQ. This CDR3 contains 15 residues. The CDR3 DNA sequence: TGTGCCAGCAGCTTATATCGTGGGGGGCAGGGTGAGCAGTTCTTC. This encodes CASSLYRGGQGEQFF.

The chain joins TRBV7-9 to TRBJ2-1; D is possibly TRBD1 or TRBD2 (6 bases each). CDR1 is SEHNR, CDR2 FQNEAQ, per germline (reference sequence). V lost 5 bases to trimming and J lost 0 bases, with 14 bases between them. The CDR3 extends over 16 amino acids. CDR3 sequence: CASSPAAGHSYNEQFF. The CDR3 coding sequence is TGTGCCAGCAGCCCCGCTGCGGGACACTCCTACAATGAGCAGTTCTTC.

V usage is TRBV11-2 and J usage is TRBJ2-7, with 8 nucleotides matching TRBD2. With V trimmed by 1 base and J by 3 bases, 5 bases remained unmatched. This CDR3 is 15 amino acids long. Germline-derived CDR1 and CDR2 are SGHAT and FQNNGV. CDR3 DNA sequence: TGTGCCAGCAGCTTAGTGCCGGGACTAGACTACGAGCAGTACTTC. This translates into CASSLVPGLDYEQYF.

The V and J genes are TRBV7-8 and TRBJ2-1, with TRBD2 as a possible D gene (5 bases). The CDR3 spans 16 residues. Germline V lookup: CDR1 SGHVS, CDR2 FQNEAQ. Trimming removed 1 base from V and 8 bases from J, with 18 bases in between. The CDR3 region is CASSLVWTLRADEQFF. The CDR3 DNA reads TGTGCCAGCAGCTTAGTGTGGACTCTCCGCGCCGATGAGCAGTTCTTC.

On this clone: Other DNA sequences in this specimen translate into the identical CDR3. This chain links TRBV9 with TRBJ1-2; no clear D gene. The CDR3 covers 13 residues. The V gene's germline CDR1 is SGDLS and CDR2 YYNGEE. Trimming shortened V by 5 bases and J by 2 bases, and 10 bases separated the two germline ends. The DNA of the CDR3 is TGTGCCAGCAGAGGTATGGACAACTATGGCTACACCTTC. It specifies CASRGMDNYGYTF. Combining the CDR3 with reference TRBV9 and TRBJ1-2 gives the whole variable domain DSGVTQTPKHLITATGQRVTLRCSPRSGDLSVYWYQQSLDQGLQFLIQYYNGEERAKGNILERFSAQQFPDLHSELNLSSLELGDSALYFCASRGMDNYGYTFGSGTRLTVV.

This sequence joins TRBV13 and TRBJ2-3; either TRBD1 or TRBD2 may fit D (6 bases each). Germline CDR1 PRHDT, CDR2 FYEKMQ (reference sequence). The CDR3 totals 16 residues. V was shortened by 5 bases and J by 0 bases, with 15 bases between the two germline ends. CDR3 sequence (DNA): TGTGCCAGCAGCCCCCCCGGGGGCGGGAGCACAGATACGCAGTATTTT. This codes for CASSPPGGGSTDTQYF. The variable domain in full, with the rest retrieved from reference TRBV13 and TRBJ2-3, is AAGVIQSPRHLIKEKRETATLKCYPIPRHDTVYWYQQGPGQDPQFLISFYEKMQSDKGSIPDRFSAQQFSDYHSELNMSSLELGDSALYFCASSPPGGGSTDTQYFGPGTRLTVL.

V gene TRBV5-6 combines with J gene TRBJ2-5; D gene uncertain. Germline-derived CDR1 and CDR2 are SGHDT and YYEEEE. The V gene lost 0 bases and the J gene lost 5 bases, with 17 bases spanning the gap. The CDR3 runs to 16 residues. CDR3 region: CASSLAAGLDLETQYF. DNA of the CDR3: TGTGCCAGCAGCTTGGCGGCCGGGCTGGATCTGGAGACCCAGTACTTC.

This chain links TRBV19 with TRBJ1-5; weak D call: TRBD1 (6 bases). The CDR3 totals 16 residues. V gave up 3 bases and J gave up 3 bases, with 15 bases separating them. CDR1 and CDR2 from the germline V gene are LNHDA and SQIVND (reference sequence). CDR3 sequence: CASSIVVRGFNQPQHF. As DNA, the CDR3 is TGTGCCAGTAGTATCGTTGTCAGGGGATTCAATCAGCCCCAGCATTTT.

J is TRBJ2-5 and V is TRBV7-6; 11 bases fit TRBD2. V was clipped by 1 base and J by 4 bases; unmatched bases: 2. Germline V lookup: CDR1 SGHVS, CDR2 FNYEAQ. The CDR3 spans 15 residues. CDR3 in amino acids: CASSLVGLAGETQYF. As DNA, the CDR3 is TGTGCCAGCAGCTTAGTAGGACTAGCGGGAGAGACCCAGTACTTC.

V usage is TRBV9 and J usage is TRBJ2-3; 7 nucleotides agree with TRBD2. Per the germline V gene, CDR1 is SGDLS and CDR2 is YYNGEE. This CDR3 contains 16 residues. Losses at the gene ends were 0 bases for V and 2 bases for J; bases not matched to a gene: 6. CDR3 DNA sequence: TGTGCCAGCAGCGTAGTAGGCGGGGGATCCACAGATACGCAGTATTTT. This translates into CASSVVGGGSTDTQYF. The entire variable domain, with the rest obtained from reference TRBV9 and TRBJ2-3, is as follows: DSGVTQTPKHLITATGQRVTLRCSPRSGDLSVYWYQQSLDQGLQFLIQYYNGEERAKGNILERFSAQQFPDLHSELNLSSLELGDSALYFCASSVVGGGSTDTQYFGPGTRLTVL.

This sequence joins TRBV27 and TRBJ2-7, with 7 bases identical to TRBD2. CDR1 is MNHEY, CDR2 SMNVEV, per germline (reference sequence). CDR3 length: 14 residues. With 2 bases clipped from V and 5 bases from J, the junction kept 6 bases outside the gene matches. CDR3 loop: CASSLGRGSNEQYF. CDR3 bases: TGTGCCAGCAGTTTAGGGCGGGGGAGTAACGAGCAGTACTTC.

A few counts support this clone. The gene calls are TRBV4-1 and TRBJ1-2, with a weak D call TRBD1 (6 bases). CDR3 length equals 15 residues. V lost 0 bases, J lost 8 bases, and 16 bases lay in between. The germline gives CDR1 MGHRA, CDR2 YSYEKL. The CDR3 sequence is CASSQEWPGALGYTF. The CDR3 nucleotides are TGCGCCAGCAGCCAAGAATGGCCGGGGGCACTGGGCTACACCTTC.